This T cell receptor (beta chain) came from a study of T cell changes during pregnancy in multiple sclerosis. The assay was immunoSEQ multiplex PCR, and TCRdb's table has in-frame clones only and misses some. The sample comprises under 50,000 clones, almost 95% of which are singletons, and 0.35% rests with the top ten. CDR1 and CDR2 (germline): LNHDA, SQIVND (reference sequence). The CDR3 is 12 amino acids. V lost 5 bases to trimming and J lost 1 base, with 5 bases between them. This chain connects TRBV19 to TRBJ2-5, with D tentatively TRBD1 (5 bases). The clonotype was recovered from a female donor with multiple sclerosis, enrolled in a pregnancy study. Sequences were derived from CD4+ T cells from peripheral blood mononuclear cells, sampled after pregnancy. CDR3 sequence reads: CASSQGQETQYF. Written as DNA, the CDR3 is TGTGCCAGTAGTCAGGGCCAAGAGACCCAGTACTTC.